This TCR beta chain derives from a study of blood T cell repertoires in COVID-19. In the original processing: The authors estimated nucleated cell counts from reference gene primer amplification. Profiling relied on immunoSEQ multiplex PCR, and the TCRdb table lists in-frame clones only, not all of them. The DNA was the basis for D and trimming; V, J and clone size are from that table. The data contain under 500,000 clones, 70% to 90% of them singletons. The V gene end was trimmed by 3 bases and the J gene end by 2 bases; junction bases not matched to a gene: 4. The CDR3 consists of 15 residues. Germline V lookup: CDR1 SGHTA, CDR2 FQGNSA. Participants were aged about 18 to 100 years, lived in about two dozen US areas, and enrolled virtually. Assignment of participants to cohorts was predicated upon participant-reported clinical history.

The V and J genes are TRBV7-2 and TRBJ2-3; 8 bases line up with TRBD2. The sequenced sample was PBMCs or T cells enriched from blood (not recorded which). The sequence was collected from a woman under 30 with acute COVID-19. CDR3 region: CASSLGGGLTDTQYF. For the CDR3, the DNA is TGTGCCAGCAGCTTGGGCGGGGGGCTCACAGATACGCAGTATTTT.